Sequencing of this TCR beta chain was carried out in a study of blood T cell repertoires in COVID-19. About the study: PBMCs, B-cell-depleted T cells, or T cells were the source of the cDNA or gDNA that made up the material.

The assay was immunoSEQ multiplex PCR, and TCRdb's table has in-frame clones only and misses some. The sample has 70,000 to 85,000 clones, more than 70% seen once. Sequenced sample: peripheral blood. The clonotype originates from a woman of 80 years or more in a cohort sampled during active or convalescent COVID-19.

CDR3 bases: TGTGCCAGTAGTCTCCGGACTAGCGGGAGTGCAGATACGCAGTATTTT. Protein: CASSLRTSGSADTQYF. The chain is built from TRBV19 and TRBJ2-3; 13 bases line up with TRBD2. CDR1 is LNHDA and CDR2 is SQIVND in the germline V gene (reference sequence). The length of the CDR3 is 16 residues. Unmatched junction bases numbered 6, after V lost 5 bases and J lost 4 bases.